This is a list of T cell receptor beta chains from one sample in a study of beta chain features in type 1 diabetes. Using immunoSEQ multiplex PCR, the repertoire was profiled, and TCRdb retains in-frame clones only, with some absent. The table has 300,000 to 350,000 clones, 8% seen once. Input material: central memory CD4+ T cells from blood. The receptor set was obtained from a young woman in good health. The CDR3 runs from the conserved cysteine through the conserved F or W. Each record gives: J gene, D gene, V gene, clone size, CDR3 DNA, CDR3 protein. The D gene is left open where the match is weak. Size is omitted from some rows. Given values are once, few, many or a class for expanded clones.

>TRBJ2-1|NA|TRBV6-6|NA
TGTGCCAGCTGGGCTAGTAAGGGCTACAATGAGCAGTTCTTC
CASWASKGYNEQFF
>TRBJ2-7|NA|TRBV27|NA
TGTGCCAGCAGTTTATGGGATCAGGGAGGCGAGCAGTACTTC
CASSLWDQGGEQYF
>TRBJ2-7|TRBD1|TRBV7-9|few
TGTGCCAGCAGCTTAGACAGGGGGCGTTACTACGAGCAGTACTTC
CASSLDRGRYYEQYF
>TRBJ2-1|TRBD1|TRBV7-2|few
TGTGCCAGCAGCTTAGGGGACAGGGTTGCTGAGCAGTTCTTC
CASSLGDRVAEQFF
>TRBJ1-1|NA|TRBV7-9|many
TGTGCCAGCAGCTTATCGACTGCTACTGAAGCTTTCTTT
CASSLSTATEAFF
>TRBJ2-6|TRBD1|TRBV5-4|NA
TGTGCCAGCAGCTTGAGGCAGGGGGTCACTGGGGCCAACGTCCTGACTTTC
CASSLRQGVTGANVLTF
>TRBJ2-7|NA|TRBV7-2|few
TGTGCCAGCAGCTTAGCTCTGGGTTACGAGCAGTACTTC
CASSLALGYEQYF
>TRBJ2-2|NA|TRBV15|few
TGTGCCACCAGCAGAAACAGGGTGACCGGGGAGCTGTTTTTT
CATSRNRVTGELFF
>TRBJ1-1|NA|TRBV7-2|many
TGTGCCAGCAGCTTAGCGGGAAACACTGAAGCTTTCTTT
CASSLAGNTEAFF
>TRBJ2-4|TRBD2|TRBV14|few
TGTGCCAGCAGCCCCGGGCGGGAGTTGGCCAAAAACATTCAGTACTTC
CASSPGRELAKNIQYF
>TRBJ2-1|NA|TRBV4-1|NA
TGCGCCAGCAGCCAAGATCCCGCAGGAACCAATGAGCAGTTCTTC
CASSQDPAGTNEQFF
>TRBJ2-7|TRBD2|TRBV2|NA
TGTGCCAGCAGAAAGACTAGCGGGTCCTACGAGCAGTACTTC
CASRKTSGSYEQYF
>TRBJ2-5|NA|TRBV28|few
TGTGCCAGCAGTTACGAGACCCAGTACTTC
CASSYETQYF
>TRBJ2-3|NA|TRBV7-9|many
TGTGCCAGCAGCCCCGCAGATACGCAGTATTTT
CASSPADTQYF
>TRBJ1-1|NA|TRBV7-9|NA
TGTGCCAGTCGGGGCTCAATCGGGTCTGAAGCTTTCTTT
CASRGSIGSEAFF
>TRBJ2-1|NA|TRBV27|NA
TGTGCCACCAGAAGAAGGACAGTCTCCTACAATGAGCAGTTCTTC
CATRRRTVSYNEQFF
>TRBJ2-5|NA|TRBV18|few
TGTGCCAGCTCACCACGAGAGACCCAGTACTTC
CASSPRETQYF
>TRBJ1-2|NA|TRBV11-1|NA
TGTGCCAGCAGCTTCCACAGAGACATCGATGGCTACACCTTC
CASSFHRDIDGYTF
>TRBJ2-5|NA|TRBV4-3|NA
TGCGCCAGCAGCCCAACCATGGGAGAGACCCAGTACTTC
CASSPTMGETQYF
>TRBJ1-2|TRBD1|TRBV6-1|NA
TGTGCCAGCAGTGAAGATGGACAGGGAAGATACTATGGCTACACCTTC
CASSEDGQGRYYGYTF
>TRBJ2-1|TRBD2|TRBV5-1|many
TGCGCCAGCAGCGGCACCGGGACTAGCGGGGAGCAGTTCTTC
CASSGTGTSGEQFF
>TRBJ2-7|NA|TRBV10-3|few
TGTGCCATCAGTGTCGGCGAGCGGGCGGGCTACGAGCAGTACTTC
CAISVGERAGYEQYF
>TRBJ1-1|NA|TRBV7-2|NA
TGTGCCAGCAGTACGATAGGGGTTGAAGCTTTCTTT
CASSTIGVEAFF
>TRBJ1-1|NA|TRBV5-1|NA
TGCGCCAGCAGCTTGGCGGGCCCCCACGGTGAAGCTTTCTTT
CASSLAGPHGEAFF
>TRBJ2-2|TRBD1|TRBV11-2|NA
TGTGCCAGCAGAAAGACAGGGCCAATGAACACCGGGGAGCTGTTTTTT
CASRKTGPMNTGELFF
>TRBJ1-4|NA|TRBV5-1|NA
TGCGCCAGCAGGCCGCAAGCAACTAATGAAAAACTGTTTTTT
CASRPQATNEKLFF
>TRBJ1-5|TRBD1|TRBV6-1|NA
TGTGCCAGCAGTCCGGGACAGGGGAGGAAGCCCCAGCATTTT
CASSPGQGRKPQHF
>TRBJ2-5|NA|TRBV7-2|NA
TGTGCCAGCAGCTTTCCGGCAGGGGGGGCAGAGACCCAGTACTTC
CASSFPAGGAETQYF
>TRBJ1-3|NA|TRBV7-9|NA
TGTGCCAGCAGCTTAGATACCGACCGACGATATTTT
CASSLDTDRRYF
>TRBJ2-7|NA|TRBV20-1|few
TGCAGTGCTATCCGCTCCTACGAGCAGTACTTC
CSAIRSYEQYF
>TRBJ2-1|NA|TRBV6-5|NA
TGTGCCAGCCGCCCGTGGGGGAATTTTGATGAGCAGTTCTTC
CASRPWGNFDEQFF
>TRBJ2-1|TRBD1|TRBV19|few
TGTGCCAGTAGTCAGGGACAGTACAATGAGCAGTTCTTC
CASSQGQYNEQFF
>TRBJ2-2|NA|TRBV2|NA
TGTGCCAGCAGAGTTTCAGTGGCCACCGGGGAGCTGTTTTTT
CASRVSVATGELFF